This T cell receptor (beta chain) was recorded in a study of OX40 agonist ivuxolimab in advanced cancers. V lost 7 bases and J 5 bases, leaving 12 bases between the germline ends. The CDR3 runs 12 residues. Germline V gene lookup returns CDR1 SGHRS and CDR2 YFSETQ. Method: immunoSEQ multiplex PCR; TCRdb's copy keeps in-frame clones and lacks some. The data hold some 99,000 clones, with roughly 91% observed a single time. The V gene is TRBV5-1, the J gene TRBJ1-1; no clear D gene. The sequence was collected from an adult with an advanced solid tumor such as melanoma, head and neck, liver or kidney cancer. Material: CD4+ or CD8+ T cells sorted from blood, obtained in a trial of the OX40 agonist ivuxolimab. The CDR3 sequence: CASSERGTEAFF. The CDR3 nucleotides read TGCGCCAGCTCCGAGCGGGGAACTGAAGCTTTCTTT.